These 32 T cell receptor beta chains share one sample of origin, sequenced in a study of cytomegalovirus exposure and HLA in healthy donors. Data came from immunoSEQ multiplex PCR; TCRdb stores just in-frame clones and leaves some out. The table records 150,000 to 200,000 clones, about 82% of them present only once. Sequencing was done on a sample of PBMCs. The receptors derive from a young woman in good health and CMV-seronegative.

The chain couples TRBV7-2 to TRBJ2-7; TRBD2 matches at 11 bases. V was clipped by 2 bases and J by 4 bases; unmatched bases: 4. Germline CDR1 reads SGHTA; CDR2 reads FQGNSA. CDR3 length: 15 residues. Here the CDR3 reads CASSLTSSGGYEQYF. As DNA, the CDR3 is TGTGCCAGCAGCTTAACGTCTAGCGGGGGGTACGAGCAGTACTTC.

The CDR3 region has the DNA TGTGCCAGCAGCCCCAAGGAGGACTACCTGTTAACCGGGGAGCTGTTTTTT. This sequence encodes CASSPKEDYLLTGELFF. V is TRBV5-6 and J is TRBJ2-2; D perhaps matches TRBD2 (6 bases). CDR1 is SGHDT, CDR2 YYEEEE, per germline. With 4 bases removed from V and 5 bases from J, the gap between germline ends came to 21 bases. This CDR3 has 17 amino acids.

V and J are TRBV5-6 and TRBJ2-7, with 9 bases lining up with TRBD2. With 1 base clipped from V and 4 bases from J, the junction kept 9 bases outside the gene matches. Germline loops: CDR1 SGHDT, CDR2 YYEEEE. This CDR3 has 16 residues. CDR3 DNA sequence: TGTGCCAGCAGCTTGTGGGGGGCTAGCGGGATGTACGAGCAGTACTTC. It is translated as CASSLWGASGMYEQYF.

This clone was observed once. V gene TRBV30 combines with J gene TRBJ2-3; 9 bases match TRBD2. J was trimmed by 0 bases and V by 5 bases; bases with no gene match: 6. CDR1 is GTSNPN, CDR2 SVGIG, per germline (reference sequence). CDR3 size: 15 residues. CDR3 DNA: TGTGCCTGGGCAAGTAGCGGGGGTAGCACAGATACGCAGTATTTT. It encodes CAWASSGGSTDTQYF.

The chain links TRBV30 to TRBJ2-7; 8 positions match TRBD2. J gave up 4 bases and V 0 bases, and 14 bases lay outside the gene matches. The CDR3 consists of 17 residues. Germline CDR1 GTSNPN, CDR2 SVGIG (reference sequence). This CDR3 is CAWSVSRGGLPLYEQYF. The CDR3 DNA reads TGTGCCTGGAGTGTATCACGGGGGGGGCTCCCCCTATACGAGCAGTACTTC. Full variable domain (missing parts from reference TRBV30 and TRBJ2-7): SQTIHQWPATLVQPVGSPLSLECTVEGTSNPNLYWYRQAAGRGLQLLFYSVGIGQISSEVPQNLSASRPQDRQFILSSKKLLLSDSGFYLCAWSVSRGGLPLYEQYFGPGTRLTVT.

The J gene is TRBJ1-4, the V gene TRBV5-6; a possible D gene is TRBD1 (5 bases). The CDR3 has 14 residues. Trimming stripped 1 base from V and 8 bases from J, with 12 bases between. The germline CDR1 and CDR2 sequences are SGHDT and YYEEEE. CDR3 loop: CASSLQGAGEKLFF. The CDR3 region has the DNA TGTGCCAGCAGCTTGCAAGGGGCTGGCGAAAAACTGTTTTTT.

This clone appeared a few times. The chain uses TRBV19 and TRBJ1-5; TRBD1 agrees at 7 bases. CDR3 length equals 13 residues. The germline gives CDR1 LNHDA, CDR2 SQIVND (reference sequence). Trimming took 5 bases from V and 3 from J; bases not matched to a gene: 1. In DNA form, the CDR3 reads TGTGCCAGTAGTGACAGGGCCAATCAGCCCCAGCATTTT. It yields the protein CASSDRANQPQHF.

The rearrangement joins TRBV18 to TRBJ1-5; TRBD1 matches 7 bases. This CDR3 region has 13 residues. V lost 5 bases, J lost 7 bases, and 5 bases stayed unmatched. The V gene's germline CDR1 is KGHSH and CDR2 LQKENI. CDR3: CASSGKGAQPQHF. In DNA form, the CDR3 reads TGTGCCAGCTCAGGGAAGGGGGCCCAGCCCCAGCATTTT.

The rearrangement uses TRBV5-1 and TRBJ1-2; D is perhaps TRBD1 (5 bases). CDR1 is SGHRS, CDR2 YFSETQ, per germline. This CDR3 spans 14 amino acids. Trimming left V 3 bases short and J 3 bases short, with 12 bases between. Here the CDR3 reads CASSSLGGDYGYTF. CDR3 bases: TGCGCCAGCAGCTCCCTCGGGGGGGACTATGGCTACACCTTC. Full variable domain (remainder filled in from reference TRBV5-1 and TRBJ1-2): KAGVTQTPRYLIKTRGQQVTLSCSPISGHRSVSWYQQTPGQGLQFLFEYFSETQRNKGNFPGRFSGRQFSNSRSEMNVSTLELGDSALYLCASSSLGGDYGYTFGSGTRLTVV.

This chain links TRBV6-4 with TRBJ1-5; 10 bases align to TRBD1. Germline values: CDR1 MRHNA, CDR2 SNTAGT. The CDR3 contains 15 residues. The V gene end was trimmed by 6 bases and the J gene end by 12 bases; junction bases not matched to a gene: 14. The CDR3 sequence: CASSQTGGGKGLQHF. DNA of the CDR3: TGTGCCAGCAGCCAGACAGGGGGCGGAAAGGGTCTCCAGCATTTT.

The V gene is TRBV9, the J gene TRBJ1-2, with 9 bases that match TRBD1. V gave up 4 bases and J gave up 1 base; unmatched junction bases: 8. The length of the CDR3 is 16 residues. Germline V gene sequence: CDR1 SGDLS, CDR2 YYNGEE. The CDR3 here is CASSPGQGLHNYGYTF. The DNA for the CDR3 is TGTGCCAGCAGCCCAGGACAGGGGCTTCATAACTATGGCTACACCTTC.

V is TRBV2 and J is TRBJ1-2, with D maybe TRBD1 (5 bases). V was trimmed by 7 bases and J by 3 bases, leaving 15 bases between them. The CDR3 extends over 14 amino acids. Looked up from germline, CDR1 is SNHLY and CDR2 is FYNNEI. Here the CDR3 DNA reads TGTGCCAGCACCCCAATGGGGGGGGACTATGGCTACACCTTC. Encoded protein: CASTPMGGDYGYTF.

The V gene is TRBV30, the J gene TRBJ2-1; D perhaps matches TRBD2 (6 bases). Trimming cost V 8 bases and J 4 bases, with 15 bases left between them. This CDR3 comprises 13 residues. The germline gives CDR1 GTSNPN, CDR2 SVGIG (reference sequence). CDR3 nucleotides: TGTGCCCTGCGAGGAGGGCCGTACAATGAGCAGTTCTTC. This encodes CALRGGPYNEQFF.

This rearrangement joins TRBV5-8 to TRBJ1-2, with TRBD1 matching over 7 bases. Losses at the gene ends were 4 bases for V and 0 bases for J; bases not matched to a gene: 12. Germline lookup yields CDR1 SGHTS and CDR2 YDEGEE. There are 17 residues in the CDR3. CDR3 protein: CASSLGIRQGANYGYTF. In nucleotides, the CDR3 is TGTGCCAGCAGCCTGGGGATAAGGCAGGGGGCTAACTATGGCTACACCTTC.

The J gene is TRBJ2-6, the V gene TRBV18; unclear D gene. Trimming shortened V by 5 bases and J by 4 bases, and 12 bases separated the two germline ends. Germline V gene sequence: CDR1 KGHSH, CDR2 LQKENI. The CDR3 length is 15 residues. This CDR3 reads CASSSRGLGANVLTF. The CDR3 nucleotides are TGTGCCAGCTCATCAAGAGGCCTCGGGGCCAACGTCCTGACTTTC.

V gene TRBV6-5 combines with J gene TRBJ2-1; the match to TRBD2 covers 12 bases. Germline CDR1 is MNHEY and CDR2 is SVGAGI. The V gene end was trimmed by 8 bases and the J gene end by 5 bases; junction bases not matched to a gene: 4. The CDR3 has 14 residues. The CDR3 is CASRLAGVHNEQFF. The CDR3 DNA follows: TGTGCCAGCCGACTAGCGGGAGTGCACAATGAGCAGTTCTTC.

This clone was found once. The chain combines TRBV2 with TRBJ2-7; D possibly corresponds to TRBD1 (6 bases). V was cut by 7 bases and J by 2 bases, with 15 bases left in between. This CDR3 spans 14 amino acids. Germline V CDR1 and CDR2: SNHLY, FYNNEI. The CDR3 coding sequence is TGTGCCAGCAACCAACAGGGTTTGGCCTACGAGCAGTACTTC. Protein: CASNQQGLAYEQYF.

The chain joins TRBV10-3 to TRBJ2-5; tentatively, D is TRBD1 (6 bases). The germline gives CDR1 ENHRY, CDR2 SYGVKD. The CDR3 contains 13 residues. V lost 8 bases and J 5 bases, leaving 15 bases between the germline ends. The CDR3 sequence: CAIHGQRGETQYF. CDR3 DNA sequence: TGTGCCATCCACGGACAGAGGGGGGAGACCCAGTACTTC.

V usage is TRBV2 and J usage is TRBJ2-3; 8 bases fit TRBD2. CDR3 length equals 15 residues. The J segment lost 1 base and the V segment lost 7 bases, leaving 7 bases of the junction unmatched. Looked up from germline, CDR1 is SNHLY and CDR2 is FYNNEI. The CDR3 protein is CASIRGGLGTDTQYF. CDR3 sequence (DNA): TGTGCCAGCATCCGGGGGGGACTCGGCACAGATACGCAGTATTTT. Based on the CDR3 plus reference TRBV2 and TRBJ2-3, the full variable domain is EPEVTQTPSHQVTQMGQEVILRCVPISNHLYFYWYRQILGQKVEFLVSFYNNEISEKSEIFDDQFSVERPDGSNFTLKIRSTKLEDSAMYFCASIRGGLGTDTQYFGPGTRLTVL.

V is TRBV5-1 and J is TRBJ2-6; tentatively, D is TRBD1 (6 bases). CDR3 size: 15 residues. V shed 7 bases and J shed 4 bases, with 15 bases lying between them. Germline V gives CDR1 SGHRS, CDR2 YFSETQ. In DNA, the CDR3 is TGCGCCAGCCTACCGGGACATTCGGGGGCCAACGTCCTGACTTTC. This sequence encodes CASLPGHSGANVLTF.

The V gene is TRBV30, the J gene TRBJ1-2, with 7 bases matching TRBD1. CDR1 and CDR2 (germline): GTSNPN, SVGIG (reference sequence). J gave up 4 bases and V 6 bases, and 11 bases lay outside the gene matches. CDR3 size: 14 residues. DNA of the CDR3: TGTGCCTGTACCGACACAGGGGTTACCTATGGCTACACCTTC. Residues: CACTDTGVTYGYTF. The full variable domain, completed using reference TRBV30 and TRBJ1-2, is SQTIHQWPATLVQPVGSPLSLECTVEGTSNPNLYWYRQAAGRGLQLLFYSVGIGQISSEVPQNLSASRPQDRQFILSSKKLLLSDSGFYLCACTDTGVTYGYTFGSGTRLTVV.

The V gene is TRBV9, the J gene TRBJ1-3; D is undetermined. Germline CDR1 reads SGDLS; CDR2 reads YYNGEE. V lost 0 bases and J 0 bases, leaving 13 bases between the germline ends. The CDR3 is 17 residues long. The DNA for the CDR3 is TGTGCCAGCAGCGTAGAAAATACTCGCCGCTCTGGAAACACCATATATTTT. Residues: CASSVENTRRSGNTIYF.

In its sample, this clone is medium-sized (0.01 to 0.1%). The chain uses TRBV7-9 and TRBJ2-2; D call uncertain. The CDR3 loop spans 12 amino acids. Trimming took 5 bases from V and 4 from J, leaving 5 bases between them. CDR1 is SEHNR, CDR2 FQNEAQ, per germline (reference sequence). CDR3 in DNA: TGTGCCAGCAGCACTCCCACCGGGGAGCTGTTTTTT. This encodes CASSTPTGELFF.

The DNA for the CDR3 is TGTGCCAGCAGTGAATATCCCCGGAAGGGGTTGAATGAAAAACTGTTTTTT. Residues: CASSEYPRKGLNEKLFF. The chain links TRBV2 to TRBJ1-4; a weak D match, TRBD1 (5 bases). Germline V CDR1 and CDR2: SNHLY, FYNNEI. With 2 bases removed from V and 5 bases from J, the gap between germline ends came to 18 bases. This CDR3 is 17 amino acids long.

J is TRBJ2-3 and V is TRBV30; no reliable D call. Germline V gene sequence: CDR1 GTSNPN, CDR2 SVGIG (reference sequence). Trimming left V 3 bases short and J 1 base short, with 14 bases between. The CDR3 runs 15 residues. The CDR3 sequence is CAWRRARSGTDTQYF. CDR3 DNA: TGTGCCTGGAGGAGAGCACGTTCGGGCACAGATACGCAGTATTTT.

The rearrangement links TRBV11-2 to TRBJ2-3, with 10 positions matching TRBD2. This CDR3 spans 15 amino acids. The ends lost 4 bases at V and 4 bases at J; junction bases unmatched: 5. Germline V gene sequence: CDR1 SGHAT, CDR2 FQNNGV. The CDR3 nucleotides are TGTGCCAGCAGCTCCGAGGGACTAGCGTCAGATACGCAGTATTTT. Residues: CASSSEGLASDTQYF.

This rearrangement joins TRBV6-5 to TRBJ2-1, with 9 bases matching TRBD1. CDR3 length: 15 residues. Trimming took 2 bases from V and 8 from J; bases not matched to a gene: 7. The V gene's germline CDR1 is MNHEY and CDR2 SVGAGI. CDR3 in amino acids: CASSYTGGYNYEQFF. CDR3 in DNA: TGTGCCAGCAGTTACACAGGGGGCTACAACTATGAGCAGTTCTTC.

The CDR3 nucleotides read TGCGCCAGCAGCTTGGGGGAGGAGACCCAGTACTTC. This encodes CASSLGEETQYF. The chain has TRBV5-1 and TRBJ2-5; perhaps TRBD2 as D (5 bases). The CDR3 has 12 residues. Germline V gene lookup returns CDR1 SGHRS and CDR2 YFSETQ. V lost 0 bases, J lost 5 bases, and 5 bases lay in between.

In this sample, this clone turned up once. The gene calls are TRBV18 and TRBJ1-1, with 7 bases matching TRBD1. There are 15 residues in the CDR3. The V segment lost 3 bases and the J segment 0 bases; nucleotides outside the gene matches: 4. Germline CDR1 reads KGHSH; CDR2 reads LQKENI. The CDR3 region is CASSPWGQLNTEAFF. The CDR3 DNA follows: TGTGCCAGCTCACCTTGGGGACAGCTGAACACTGAAGCTTTCTTT.

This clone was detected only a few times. The CDR3 region is CASSIQYHGYTF. In DNA form, the CDR3 reads TGTGCCAGTAGTATCCAGTACCATGGCTACACCTTC. The chain couples TRBV19 to TRBJ1-2; D gene ambiguous. Looked up from germline, CDR1 is LNHDA and CDR2 is SQIVND (reference sequence). The CDR3 runs to 12 residues. The V end lost 3 bases, the J end lost 6 bases, and 8 bases lay between the germline ends. Supplemented by reference TRBV19 and TRBJ1-2, the full variable domain reads DGGITQSPKYLFRKEGQNVTLSCEQNLNHDAMYWYRQDPGQGLRLIYYSQIVNDFQKGDIAEGYSVSREKKESFPLTVTSAQKNPTAFYLCASSIQYHGYTFGSGTRLTVV.

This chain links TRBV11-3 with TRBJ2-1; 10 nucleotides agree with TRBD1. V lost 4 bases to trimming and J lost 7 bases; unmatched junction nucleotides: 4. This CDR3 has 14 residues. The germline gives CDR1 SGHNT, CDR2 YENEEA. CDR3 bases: TGTGCCAGCAGCTCGCGACAGGGGGCGAATGAGCAGTTCTTC. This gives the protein CASSSRQGANEQFF.

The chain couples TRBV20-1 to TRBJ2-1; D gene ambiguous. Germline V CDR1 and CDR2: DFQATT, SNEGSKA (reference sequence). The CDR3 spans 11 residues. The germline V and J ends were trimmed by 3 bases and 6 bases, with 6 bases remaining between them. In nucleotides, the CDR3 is TGCAGTGCTAGCGCCGGCAATGAGCAGTTCTTC. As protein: CSASAGNEQFF.